The sample holds one count of the clone carrying this T cell receptor beta chain. The data originate from a study of Ad26.COV2.S vaccination and SARS-CoV-2 variants. Produced via immunoSEQ multiplex PCR; TCRdb's table is partial and in-frame only. The sample consists of hundreds of thousands of clones, about 88% of them appearing once. V lost 6 bases and J lost 0; bases outside the gene matches: 11. The CDR3 has 20 residues. CDR1 is MNHEY and CDR2 is SVGEGT in the germline V gene. As to treatment: some 19 received Ad26.COV2.S at low or high dose, single or two shots; about 5 received placebo; per-sample allocation not given. Sample collection was performed on day 63 after the first vaccine or placebo injection.

The receptor's source is a person aged 18-60 years who received the Ad26.COV2.S COVID-19 vaccine or a placebo. The chain recombines TRBV6-2 or TRBV6-3 with TRBJ2-1, with 16 nucleotides matching TRBD2. The input for sequencing was peripheral blood, taken in a trial of Ad26.COV2.S vaccine versus placebo. The CDR3 DNA reads as TGTGCCAGCAGCTCACTCGGGACTAGCGGGAGGGCCCACTCCTACAATGAGCAGTTCTTC. It specifies CASSSLGTSGRAHSYNEQFF.